A selection of T cell receptor beta chains follows, all from one sample in a study of blood T cell repertoires in COVID-19. Assay: immunoSEQ multiplex PCR; the TCRdb copy retains only in-frame clones and omits some. The table shows roughly 25,000 clones, with roughly nine tenths occurring only once. Material for sequencing was peripheral blood. These receptors were obtained from a man in his 70s with acute or convalescent COVID-19. The CDR3 runs from the conserved cysteine through the conserved F or W. The order of the fields is CDR3 length, V gene, D gene, clone size, J gene, CDR3 DNA, CDR3 protein. D genes are given only for firm matches. Clone size is given for some rows only: seen once, a few or many times, or a class if the clone is expanded.

13,TRBV6-5,TRBD1,NA,TRBJ2-1,TGTGCCAGCAGCAAGACAGGGACCAATGAGCAGTTCTTC,CASSKTGTNEQFF
17,TRBV24-1,TRBD1,NA,TRBJ2-3,TGTGCCACCAGTGAACACCTAGGACAGGGGCAATTAGATACGCAGTATTTT,CATSEHLGQGQLDTQYF
12,TRBV7-8,NA,NA,TRBJ1-2,TGTGCCAGCAGCGAGGCACGGGTGGGCTACACCTTC,CASSEARVGYTF
15,TRBV19,NA,NA,TRBJ2-4,TGTGCCAGTAGTATAGGGGCAGGGCTCGAGGACATTCAGTACTTC,CASSIGAGLEDIQYF
13,TRBV2,NA,NA,TRBJ1-6,TGTGCCAGCAGCCACCCAAGCGGTTCACCCCTCCACTTT,CASSHPSGSPLHF
14,TRBV7-2,NA,NA,TRBJ1-2,TGTGCCAGCAGCCCCACCGCGGGAGGGTTTGGCTACACCTTC,CASSPTAGGFGYTF
19,TRBV27,TRBD2,NA,TRBJ2-2,TGTGCCAGCAGACCCTTGGGGACTAGCGGGAGATTGAACACCGGGGAGCTGTTTTTT,CASRPLGTSGRLNTGELFF
14,TRBV25-1,NA,NA,TRBJ2-7,TGTGCCAGCGGAAGGGACACCAGCTCCTACGAGCAGTACTTC,CASGRDTSSYEQYF
14,TRBV19,NA,NA,TRBJ2-7,TGTGCCAGTAGTGCGACAGGATTCCCCTACGAGCAGTACTTC,CASSATGFPYEQYF
14,TRBV29-1,TRBD1,NA,TRBJ1-1,TGCAGCGTTGTTCCCGACAGGGCTAACACTGAAGCTTTCTTT,CSVVPDRANTEAFF
14,TRBV5-1,NA,NA,TRBJ2-3,TGCGCCAGCAGCTTGGTTAGCGAGCGGGATACGCAGTATTTT,CASSLVSERDTQYF
14,TRBV18,NA,NA,TRBJ1-5,TGTGCCAGTTCTCAGGGGATGGGCAATCAGCCCCAGCATTTT,CASSQGMGNQPQHF
13,TRBV6-5,TRBD1,NA,TRBJ2-3,TGTGCCAGCTCGGTGGCAGACAGGGATCCGCAGTATTTT,CASSVADRDPQYF
16,TRBV7-2,NA,NA,TRBJ1-3,TGTGCCAGCAGCTTAGCTCCCGGGAACTCTGGAAACACCATATATTTT,CASSLAPGNSGNTIYF
16,TRBV3-1/TRBV3-2,NA,NA,TRBJ2-3,TGTGCCAGCAGCCAAGACAGGGTAGGGAGCACAGATACGCAGTATTTT,CASSQDRVGSTDTQYF
12,TRBV15,NA,once,TRBJ1-2,TGTGCCACCAGCAGAGAGGCCTATGGCTACACCTTC,CATSREAYGYTF
15,TRBV4-2,NA,NA,TRBJ2-5,TGTGCCAGCAGCCAAGGGGGGCGGGTGCAAGAGACCCAGTACTTC,CASSQGGRVQETQYF
19,TRBV7-2,TRBD2,NA,TRBJ2-5,TGTGCCAGCAGCTTAAATCGCCCTAGGGGAGGGAGGGCCGAGAAGACCCAGTACTTC,CASSLNRPRGGRAEKTQYF
13,TRBV9,NA,NA,TRBJ2-2,TGTGCCAGTTCTAGCGTTAACACCGGGGAGCTGTTTTTT,CASSSVNTGELFF
12,TRBV30,TRBD1,few,TRBJ2-7,TGTGCCTGGAGCCCCCAGGGGGCCGAGCAGTACTTC,CAWSPQGAEQYF
16,TRBV6-5,TRBD1,NA,TRBJ1-5,TGTGCCAGCAGTTACGGGGACAGGGGTATTGGTCAGCCCCAGCATTTT,CASSYGDRGIGQPQHF
13,TRBV5-4,NA,few,TRBJ1-1,TGTGCCAGCAGGGCCGGGGGGGCTGCTGAAGCTTTCTTT,CASRAGGAAEAFF
15,TRBV2,TRBD1,NA,TRBJ2-3,TGTGCCAGCAGAAGGACAGGGCAAAACACAGATACGCAGTATTTT,CASRRTGQNTDTQYF
17,TRBV27,TRBD1,NA,TRBJ1-6,TGTGCCAGCAGTTTATACGTCAGGGGGCGCAATAATTCACCCCTCCACTTT,CASSLYVRGRNNSPLHF
14,TRBV6-2/TRBV6-3,NA,NA,TRBJ1-5,TGTGCCAGCAGTTACGACAGCCTCAATCAGCCCCAGCATTTT,CASSYDSLNQPQHF
14,TRBV3-1/TRBV3-2,TRBD2,NA,TRBJ2-7,TGTGCCAGCAGCCCGGGACTAGGCCCCTACGAGCAGTACTTC,CASSPGLGPYEQYF
18,TRBV28,NA,NA,TRBJ1-3,TGTGCCAGCAGTTTCTTAATCAGGGGTTCCGCCTCTGGAAACACCATATATTTT,CASSFLIRGSASGNTIYF
17,TRBV10-1,TRBD2,medium-sized,TRBJ2-4,TGCGCCAGCAGTGAGTCTCGACTAGCGGGAGGTGGGAACATTCAGTACTTC,CASSESRLAGGGNIQYF
14,TRBV6-5,TRBD2,NA,TRBJ2-3,TGTGCCAGCAGACTAGCGTTAAGCACAGATACGCAGTATTTT,CASRLALSTDTQYF
15,TRBV3-1/TRBV3-2,TRBD1,few,TRBJ1-6,TGTGCCAGCAGCCCGCCGGGACAGGGTAATTCACCCCTCCACTTT,CASSPPGQGNSPLHF
13,TRBV28,TRBD2,NA,TRBJ2-1,TGTGCCAACCTAGCGGCCTCCTACAATGAGCAGTTCTTC,CANLAASYNEQFF
14,TRBV5-8,TRBD2,NA,TRBJ2-7,TGTGCCAGCAGCTTGATAACGGGAGGCCACGAGCAGTACTTC,CASSLITGGHEQYF
16,TRBV5-1,NA,NA,TRBJ2-2,TGCGCCAGCAGCTTGGGGTCGGGACAAGGGACCGGGGAGCTGTTTTTT,CASSLGSGQGTGELFF
18,TRBV3-1/TRBV3-2,TRBD1,NA,TRBJ1-2,TGTGCCAGCAGCCCCAATCCATCGACAGGGGTGGTTGGTAGTGGCTACACCTTC,CASSPNPSTGVVGSGYTF
12,TRBV2,NA,NA,TRBJ2-3,TGTGCCAGCAGTGGCGCACGGGATACGCAGTATTTT,CASSGARDTQYF
16,TRBV7-9,TRBD2,NA,TRBJ2-5,TGTGCCAGCAGCTTCCGGGGGGGACGCCCCCAAGAGACCCAGTACTTC,CASSFRGGRPQETQYF
13,TRBV11-2,NA,NA,TRBJ1-5,TGTGCCAGCAGCTTGACAGTCAATCAGCCCCAGCATTTT,CASSLTVNQPQHF
14,TRBV7-3,NA,NA,TRBJ2-4,TGTGCCAGCAGCTCGGGTTTGGGGCAAGACATTCAGTACTTC,CASSSGLGQDIQYF
15,TRBV6-6,NA,once,TRBJ1-4,TGTGCCAGCAGTTACGGCAGTGCAACTAATGAAAAACTGTTTTTT,CASSYGSATNEKLFF
13,TRBV6-1,NA,NA,TRBJ2-7,TGTGCCAGCAGTGAAGCCCCTTCCTACGAGCAGTACTTC,CASSEAPSYEQYF
14,TRBV11-2,NA,NA,TRBJ1-5,TGTGCCAGCAGCCCGGACGGGAAGGTTCAGCCCCAGCATTTT,CASSPDGKVQPQHF
14,TRBV5-5,TRBD1,once,TRBJ2-7,TGTGCCAGCAGCTTGGGGCAGGGGGCCTACGAGCAGTACTTC,CASSLGQGAYEQYF
14,TRBV18,NA,NA,TRBJ1-5,TGTGCCAGCGCAGAAGGGGTGAGCAATCAGCCCCAGCATTTT,CASAEGVSNQPQHF
14,TRBV2,NA,NA,TRBJ2-7,TGTGCCAGCAGTGAAGCGGCAACCCCCTACGAGCAGTACTTC,CASSEAATPYEQYF
16,TRBV11-2,TRBD2,NA,TRBJ2-1,TGTGCCAGCAGCTTACAGTCCCGGGGAGGGTTCCATGAGCAGTTCTTC,CASSLQSRGGFHEQFF
14,TRBV10-3,TRBD1,once,TRBJ2-3,TGTGCCATCAGGGACAGGGGGGGTACAGATACGCAGTATTTT,CAIRDRGGTDTQYF
14,TRBV6-5,NA,once,TRBJ1-2,TGTGCCAGCAGTTACATTATCCAGGGATATGGCTACACCTTC,CASSYIIQGYGYTF
14,TRBV18,TRBD2,NA,TRBJ2-7,TGTGCCAGCTCGCCCACCGGGACTAGCAGCGAGCAGTACTTC,CASSPTGTSSEQYF
13,TRBV28,NA,NA,TRBJ1-1,TGTGCCAGCAGTGGACAGCCGAACACTGAAGCTTTCTTT,CASSGQPNTEAFF